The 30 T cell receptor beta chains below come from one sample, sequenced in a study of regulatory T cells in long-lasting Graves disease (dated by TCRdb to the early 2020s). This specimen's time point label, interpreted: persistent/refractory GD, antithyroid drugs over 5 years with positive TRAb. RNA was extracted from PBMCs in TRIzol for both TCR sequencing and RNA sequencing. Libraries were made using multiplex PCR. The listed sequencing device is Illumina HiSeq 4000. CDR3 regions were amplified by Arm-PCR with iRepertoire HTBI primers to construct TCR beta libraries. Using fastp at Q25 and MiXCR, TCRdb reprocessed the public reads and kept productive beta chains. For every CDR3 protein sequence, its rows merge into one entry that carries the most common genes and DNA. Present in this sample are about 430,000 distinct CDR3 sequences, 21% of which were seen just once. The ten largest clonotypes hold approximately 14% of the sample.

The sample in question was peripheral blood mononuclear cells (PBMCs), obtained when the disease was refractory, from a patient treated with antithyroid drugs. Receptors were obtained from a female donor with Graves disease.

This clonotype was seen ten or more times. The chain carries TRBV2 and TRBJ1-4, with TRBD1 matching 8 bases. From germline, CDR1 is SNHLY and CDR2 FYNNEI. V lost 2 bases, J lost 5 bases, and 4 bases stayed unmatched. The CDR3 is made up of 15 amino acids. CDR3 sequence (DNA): TGTGCCAGCAGTGAATGGGGGACAGGAAATGAAAAACTGTTTTTT. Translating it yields CASSEWGTGNEKLFF.

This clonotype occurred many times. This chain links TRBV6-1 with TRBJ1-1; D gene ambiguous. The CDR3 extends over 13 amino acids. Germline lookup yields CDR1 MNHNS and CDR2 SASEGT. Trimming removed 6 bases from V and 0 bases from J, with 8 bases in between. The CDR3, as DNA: TGTGCCAGCAGGAGGAAGATGAACACTGAAGCTTTCTTT. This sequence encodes CASRRKMNTEAFF.

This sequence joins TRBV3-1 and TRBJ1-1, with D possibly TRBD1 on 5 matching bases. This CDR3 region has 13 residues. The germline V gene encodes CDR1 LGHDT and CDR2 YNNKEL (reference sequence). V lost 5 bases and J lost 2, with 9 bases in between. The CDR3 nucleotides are TGTGCCAGCAGCGCAGACAGTAACACTGAAGCTTTCTTT. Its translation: CASSADSNTEAFF.

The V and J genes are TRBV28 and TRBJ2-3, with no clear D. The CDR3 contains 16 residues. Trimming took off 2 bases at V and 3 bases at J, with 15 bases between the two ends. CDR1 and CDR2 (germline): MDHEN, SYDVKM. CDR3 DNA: TGTGCCAGCAGTTTAAGCCTAGATGTTGGGACAGATACGCAGTATTTT. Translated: CASSLSLDVGTDTQYF. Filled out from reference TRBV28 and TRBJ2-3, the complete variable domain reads DVKVTQSSRYLVKRTGEKVFLECVQDMDHENMFWYRQDPGLGLRLIYFSYDVKMKEKGDIPEGYSVSREKKERFSLILESASTNQTSMYLCASSLSLDVGTDTQYFGPGTRLTVL.

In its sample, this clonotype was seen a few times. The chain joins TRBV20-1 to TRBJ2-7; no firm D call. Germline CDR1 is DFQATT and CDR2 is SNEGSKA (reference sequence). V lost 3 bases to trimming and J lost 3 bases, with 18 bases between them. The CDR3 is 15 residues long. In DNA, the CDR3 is TGCAGTGCTAGTGCTTCAGAGAGTCCGCTCTACGAGCAGTACTTC. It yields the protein CSASASESPLYEQYF.

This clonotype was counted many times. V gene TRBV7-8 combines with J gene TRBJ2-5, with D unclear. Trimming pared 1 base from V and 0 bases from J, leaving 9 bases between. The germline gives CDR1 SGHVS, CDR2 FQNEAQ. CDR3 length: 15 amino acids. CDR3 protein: CASSLVMSDQETQYF. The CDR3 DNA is TGTGCCAGCAGCTTAGTAATGTCAGACCAAGAGACCCAGTACTTC.

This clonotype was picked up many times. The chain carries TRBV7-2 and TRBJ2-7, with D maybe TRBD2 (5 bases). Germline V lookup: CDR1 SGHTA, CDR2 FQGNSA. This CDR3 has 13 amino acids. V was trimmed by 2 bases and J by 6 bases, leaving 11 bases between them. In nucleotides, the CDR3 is TGTGCCAGCAGCTTATATACCCTAGCCGAGCAGTACTTC. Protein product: CASSLYTLAEQYF.

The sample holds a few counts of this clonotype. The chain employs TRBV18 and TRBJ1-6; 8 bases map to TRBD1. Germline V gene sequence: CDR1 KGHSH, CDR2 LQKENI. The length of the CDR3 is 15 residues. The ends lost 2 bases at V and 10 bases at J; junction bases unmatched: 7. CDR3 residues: CASSPSDRVLSPLHF. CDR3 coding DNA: TGTGCCAGCTCACCATCGGACAGGGTATTGTCACCCCTCCACTTT. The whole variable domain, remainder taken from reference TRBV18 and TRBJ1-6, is NAGVMQNPRHLVRRRGQEARLRCSPMKGHSHVYWYRQLPEEGLKFMVYLQKENIIDESGMPKERFSAEFPKEGPSILRIQQVVRGDSAAYFCASSPSDRVLSPLHFGNGTRLTVT.

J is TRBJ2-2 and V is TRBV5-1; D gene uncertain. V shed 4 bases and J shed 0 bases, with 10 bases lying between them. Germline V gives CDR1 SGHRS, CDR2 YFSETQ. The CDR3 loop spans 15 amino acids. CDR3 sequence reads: CASSRGRSNTGELFF. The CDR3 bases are TGCGCCAGCAGCCGTGGCCGTTCGAACACCGGGGAGCTGTTTTTT.

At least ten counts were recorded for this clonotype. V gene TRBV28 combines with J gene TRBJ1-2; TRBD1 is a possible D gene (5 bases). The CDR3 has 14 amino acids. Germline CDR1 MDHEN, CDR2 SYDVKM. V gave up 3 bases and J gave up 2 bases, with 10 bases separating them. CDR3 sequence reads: CASSLFRENYGYTF. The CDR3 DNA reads TGTGCCAGCAGTTTGTTCAGGGAGAACTATGGCTACACCTTC.

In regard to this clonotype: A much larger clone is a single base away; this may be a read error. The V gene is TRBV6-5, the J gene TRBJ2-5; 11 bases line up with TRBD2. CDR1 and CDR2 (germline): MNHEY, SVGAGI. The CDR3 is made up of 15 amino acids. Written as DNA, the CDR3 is TGTGCCAGCGGTTACGGGACTAGCGGAAAAGAGACCCAGTACTTC. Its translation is CASGYGTSGKETQYF.

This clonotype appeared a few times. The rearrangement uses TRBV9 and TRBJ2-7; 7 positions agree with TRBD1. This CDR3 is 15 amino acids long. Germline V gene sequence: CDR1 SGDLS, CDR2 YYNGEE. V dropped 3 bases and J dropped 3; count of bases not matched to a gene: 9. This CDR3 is CASSGGTAPDYEQYF. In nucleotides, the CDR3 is TGTGCCAGCAGCGGGGGGACAGCACCAGACTACGAGCAGTACTTC.

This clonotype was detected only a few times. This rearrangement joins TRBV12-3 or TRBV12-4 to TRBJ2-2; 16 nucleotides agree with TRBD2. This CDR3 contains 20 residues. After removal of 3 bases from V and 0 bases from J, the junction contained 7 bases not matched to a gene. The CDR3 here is CASSFTGLAGGPANTGELFF. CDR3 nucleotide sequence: TGTGCCAGCAGTTTCACGGGACTAGCGGGAGGGCCGGCGAACACCGGGGAGCTGTTTTTT.

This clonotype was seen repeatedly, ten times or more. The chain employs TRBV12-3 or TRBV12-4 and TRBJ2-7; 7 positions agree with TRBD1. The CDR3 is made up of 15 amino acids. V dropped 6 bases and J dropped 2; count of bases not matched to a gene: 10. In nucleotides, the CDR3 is TGTGCCAGCAGAAACCGGGACAGTGATACCTACGAGCAGTACTTC. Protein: CASRNRDSDTYEQYF.

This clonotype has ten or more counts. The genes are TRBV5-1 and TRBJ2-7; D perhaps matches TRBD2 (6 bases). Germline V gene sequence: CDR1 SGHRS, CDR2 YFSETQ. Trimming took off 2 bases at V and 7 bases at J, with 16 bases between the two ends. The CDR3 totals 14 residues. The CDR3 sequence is CASSFGPGEKEQYF. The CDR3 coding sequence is TGCGCCAGCAGCTTCGGCCCGGGGGAAAAGGAGCAGTACTTC.

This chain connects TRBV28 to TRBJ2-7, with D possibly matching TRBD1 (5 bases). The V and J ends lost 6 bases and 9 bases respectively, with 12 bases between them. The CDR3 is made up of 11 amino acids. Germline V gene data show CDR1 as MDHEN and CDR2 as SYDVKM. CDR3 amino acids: CASSQGNAQYF. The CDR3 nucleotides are TGTGCCAGCAGCCAGGGCAATGCGCAGTACTTC.

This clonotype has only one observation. The CDR3 DNA sequence: TGTGCCAGCAGCTTAGCGGGACTAGCGTTTTACGAGCAGTACTTC. Protein product: CASSLAGLAFYEQYF. The J gene is TRBJ2-7, the V gene TRBV13; 10 bases are a match to TRBD2. V dropped 1 base and J dropped 4; count of bases not matched to a gene: 4. This CDR3 contains 15 residues. Germline lookup yields CDR1 PRHDT and CDR2 FYEKMQ (reference sequence).

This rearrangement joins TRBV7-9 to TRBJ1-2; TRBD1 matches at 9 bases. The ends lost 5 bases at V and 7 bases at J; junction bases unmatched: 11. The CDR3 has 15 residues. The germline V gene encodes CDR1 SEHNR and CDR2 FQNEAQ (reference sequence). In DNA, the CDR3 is TGTGCCAGCAGCCTATCGGGGGGACAGGGCGGTGGCTACACCTTC. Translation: CASSLSGGQGGGYTF.

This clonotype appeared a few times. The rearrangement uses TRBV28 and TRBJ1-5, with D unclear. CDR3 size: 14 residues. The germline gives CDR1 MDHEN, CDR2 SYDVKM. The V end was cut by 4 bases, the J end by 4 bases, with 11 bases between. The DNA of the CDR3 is TGTGCCAGCAGTTCCGGGGTATGGAATCAGCCCCAGCATTTT. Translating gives CASSSGVWNQPQHF.

The CDR3 coding sequence is TGCGCCAGCAGCCCTGACACCGAAGAGACCCAGTACTTC. Its protein is CASSPDTEETQYF. The genes are TRBV5-1 and TRBJ2-5; D remains unclear. There are 13 residues in the CDR3. Germline V gives CDR1 SGHRS, CDR2 YFSETQ. V was clipped by 4 bases and J by 3 bases, with 10 bases between them.

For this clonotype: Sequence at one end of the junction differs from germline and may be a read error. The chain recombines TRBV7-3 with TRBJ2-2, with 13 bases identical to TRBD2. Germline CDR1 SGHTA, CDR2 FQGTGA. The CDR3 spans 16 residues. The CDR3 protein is CASGLTSGGSPRELFF. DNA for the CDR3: TGTGCCAGCGGCTTGACTAGCGGGGGGAGCCCTAGGGAGCTGTTTTTT.

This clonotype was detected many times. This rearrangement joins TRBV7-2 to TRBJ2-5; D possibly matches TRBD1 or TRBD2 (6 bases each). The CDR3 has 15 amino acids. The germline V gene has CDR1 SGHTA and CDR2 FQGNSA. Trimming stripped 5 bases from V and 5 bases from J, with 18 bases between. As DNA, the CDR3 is TGTGCCAGCAGCCAAGATGGGGGGCAGGTTGAGACCCAGTACTTC. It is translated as CASSQDGGQVETQYF.

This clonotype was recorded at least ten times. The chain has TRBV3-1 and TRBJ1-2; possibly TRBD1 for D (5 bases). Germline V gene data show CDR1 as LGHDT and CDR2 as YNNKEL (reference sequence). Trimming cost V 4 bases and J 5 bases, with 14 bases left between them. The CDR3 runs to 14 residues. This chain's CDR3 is CASSRPGDYYGYTF. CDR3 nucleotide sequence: TGTGCCAGCAGCCGGCCCGGGGACTATTATGGCTACACCTTC.

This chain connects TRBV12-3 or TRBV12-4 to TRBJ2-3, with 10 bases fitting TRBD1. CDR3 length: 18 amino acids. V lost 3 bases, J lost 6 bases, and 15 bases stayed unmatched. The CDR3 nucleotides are TGTGCCAGCAGTTTTGGACGGGGGACAGGACAGGGGGTTGATACGCAGTATTTT. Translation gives CASSFGRGTGQGVDTQYF.

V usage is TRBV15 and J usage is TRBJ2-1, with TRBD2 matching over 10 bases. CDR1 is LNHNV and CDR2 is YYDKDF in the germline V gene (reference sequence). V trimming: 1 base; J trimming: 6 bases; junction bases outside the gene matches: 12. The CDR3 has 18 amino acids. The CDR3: CATSRVTLSSGRINEQFF. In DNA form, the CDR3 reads TGTGCCACCAGCAGAGTTACCCTTTCTAGCGGGAGAATCAATGAGCAGTTCTTC.

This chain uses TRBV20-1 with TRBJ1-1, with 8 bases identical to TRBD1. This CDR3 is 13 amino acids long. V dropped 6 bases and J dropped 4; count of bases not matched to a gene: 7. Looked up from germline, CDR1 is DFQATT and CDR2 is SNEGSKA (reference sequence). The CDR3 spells CSARDRSLTEAFF. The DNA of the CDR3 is TGCAGTGCGCGGGACAGGTCGCTCACTGAAGCTTTCTTT.

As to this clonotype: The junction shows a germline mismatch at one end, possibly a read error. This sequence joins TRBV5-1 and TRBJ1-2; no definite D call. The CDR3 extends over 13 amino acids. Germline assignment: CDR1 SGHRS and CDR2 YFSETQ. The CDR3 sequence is CASSIQDNYGYTF. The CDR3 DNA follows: TGTGCCAGCAGCATCCAGGATAACTATGGCTACACCTTC.

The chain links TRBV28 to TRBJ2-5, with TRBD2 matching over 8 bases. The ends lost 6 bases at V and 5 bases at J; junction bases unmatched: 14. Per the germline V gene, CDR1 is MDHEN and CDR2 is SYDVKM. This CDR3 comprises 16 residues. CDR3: CASSTLSSGEGETQYF. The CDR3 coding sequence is TGTGCCAGCAGCACCCTCAGTAGCGGGGAGGGGGAGACCCAGTACTTC.

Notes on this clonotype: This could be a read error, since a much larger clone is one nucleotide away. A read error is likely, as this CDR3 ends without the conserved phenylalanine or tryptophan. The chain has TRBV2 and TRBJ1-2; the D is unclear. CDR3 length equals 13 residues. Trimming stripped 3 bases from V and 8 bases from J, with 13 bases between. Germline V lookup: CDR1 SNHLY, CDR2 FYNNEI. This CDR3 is CASSDHSREGYTS. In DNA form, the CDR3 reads TGTGCCAGCAGTGACCACTCCCGGGAGGGCTACACCTCC.

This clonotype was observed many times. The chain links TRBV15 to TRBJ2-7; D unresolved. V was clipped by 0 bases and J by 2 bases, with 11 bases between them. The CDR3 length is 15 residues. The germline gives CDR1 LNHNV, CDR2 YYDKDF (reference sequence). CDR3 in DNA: TGTGCCACCAGCAGAGATCTGGGCAACACCTACGAGCAGTACTTC. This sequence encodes CATSRDLGNTYEQYF.